This T cell receptor (beta chain) was identified during a study of tumor and adjacent non-tumor tissue in lung cancer. Three rounds of nested PCR, following a modified ARM-PCR protocol, produced the TCRbeta library. Using its own MiXCR run on the multiplex PCR reads, TCRdb lists one record per CDR3 protein. The sample lists about 75,000 distinct CDR3 sequences, around 74% seen once, with 9.5% to 15% in the top ten. RNA was extracted from bulk tissue without any cell sorting. Between August and November 2014, newly diagnosed, chemotherapy-naive lung cancer patients underwent thoracic surgery in China. General study points: Normal lung showed higher cumulative top 100 clone frequency than tumor.

This clonotype rates as medium-sized. No antigen is known for it. The ends were cut back, 4 bases at V and 0 bases at J, with 11 bases in the middle. The CDR3 consists of 15 residues. Germline lookup yields CDR1 SGHKS and CDR2 YYEKEE (reference sequence). The V call is TRBV5-5, the J call TRBJ1-5; TRBD1 is a possible D gene (6 bases). The TCR sequence derives from a woman aged 50 to 65 with non-small cell lung cancer. Sequenced material: lung tumor tissue. The chain's CDR3 is CASSGGGYSNQPQHF. In DNA form, the CDR3 reads TGTGCCAGCAGCGGCGGGGGCTATAGCAATCAGCCCCAGCATTTT.